This TCR beta chain emerged from a study of CD8 T cells in ankylosing spondylitis. Study results and limitations: A TCR beta motif made of about 8 highly homologous variants seemed typical of ankylosing spondylitis blood. The disease-linked clones had a CD8+ phenotype and low blood frequencies.

Per germline, CDR1 SGHAT and CDR2 FQNNGV. The CDR3 consists of 16 residues. The V gene lost 4 bases and the J gene lost 5 bases, with 15 bases spanning the gap. This clonotype was detected a few times. Its antigen is still unknown. TCRdb processed the 5' RACE reads anew with MiXCR; each CDR3 protein has one entry. The table lists 200,000 to 300,000 distinct CDR3 sequences, about 10% of them singletons. The chain uses TRBV11-2 and TRBJ2-6; possibly TRBD2 for D (7 bases). The sample was blood, either unsorted or a sorted T cell fraction (not recorded which). The TCR sequence derives from a male donor with ankylosing spondylitis or in good health (not recorded which). The DNA of the CDR3 is TGTGCCAGCAGCTCTTTCGGGGGGCCTCGGGCCAACGTCCTGACTTTC. Protein: CASSSFGGPRANVLTF.